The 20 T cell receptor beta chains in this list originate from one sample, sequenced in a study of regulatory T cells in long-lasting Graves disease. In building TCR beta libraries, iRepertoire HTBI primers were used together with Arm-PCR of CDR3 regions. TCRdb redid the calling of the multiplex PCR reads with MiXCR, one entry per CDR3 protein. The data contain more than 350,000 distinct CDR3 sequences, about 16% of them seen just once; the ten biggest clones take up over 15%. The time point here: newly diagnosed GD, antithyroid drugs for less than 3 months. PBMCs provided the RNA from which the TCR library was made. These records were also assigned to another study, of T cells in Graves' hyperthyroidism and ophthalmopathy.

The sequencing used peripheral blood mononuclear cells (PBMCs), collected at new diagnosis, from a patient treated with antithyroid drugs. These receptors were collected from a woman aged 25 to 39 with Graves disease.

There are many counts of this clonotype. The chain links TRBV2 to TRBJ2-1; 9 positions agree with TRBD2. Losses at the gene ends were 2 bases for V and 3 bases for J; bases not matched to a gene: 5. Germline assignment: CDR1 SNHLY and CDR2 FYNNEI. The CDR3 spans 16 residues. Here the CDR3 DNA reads TGTGCCAGCAGTGAAACCGGGACTAGCTTCTACAATGAGCAGTTCTTC. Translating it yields CASSETGTSFYNEQFF.

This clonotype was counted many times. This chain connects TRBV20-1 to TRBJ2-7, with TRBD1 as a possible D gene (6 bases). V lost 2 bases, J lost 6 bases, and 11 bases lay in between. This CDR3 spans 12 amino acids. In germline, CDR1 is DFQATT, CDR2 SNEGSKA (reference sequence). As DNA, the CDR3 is TGCAGTGCTAGACCTACAGGGCGCGAGCAGTACTTC. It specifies CSARPTGREQYF.

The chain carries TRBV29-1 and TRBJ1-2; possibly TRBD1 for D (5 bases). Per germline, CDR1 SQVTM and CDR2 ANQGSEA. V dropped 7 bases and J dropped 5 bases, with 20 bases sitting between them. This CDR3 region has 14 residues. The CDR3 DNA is TGCAGCGCAAGTAAAGGGGAGGCGTCGTATGGCTACACCTTC. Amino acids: CSASKGEASYGYTF.

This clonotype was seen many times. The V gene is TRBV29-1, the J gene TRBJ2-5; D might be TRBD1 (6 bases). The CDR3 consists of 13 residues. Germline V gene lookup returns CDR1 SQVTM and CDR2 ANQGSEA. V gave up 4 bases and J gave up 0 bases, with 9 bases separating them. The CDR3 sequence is CSVVGHYQETQYF. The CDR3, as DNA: TGCAGCGTTGTGGGACACTACCAAGAGACCCAGTACTTC. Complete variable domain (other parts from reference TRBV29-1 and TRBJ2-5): SAVISQKPSRDICQRGTSLTIQCQVDSQVTMMFWYRQQPGQSLTLIATANQGSEATYESGFVIDKFPISRPNLTFSTLTVSNMSPEDSSIYLCSVVGHYQETQYFGPGTRLLVL.

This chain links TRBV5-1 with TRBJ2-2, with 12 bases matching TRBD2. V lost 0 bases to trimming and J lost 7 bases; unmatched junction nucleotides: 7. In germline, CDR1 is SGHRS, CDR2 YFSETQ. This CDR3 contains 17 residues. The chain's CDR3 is CASSLDPSGRALGELFF. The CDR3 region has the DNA TGCGCCAGCAGCTTGGATCCTAGCGGGAGGGCCCTCGGGGAGCTGTTTTTT.

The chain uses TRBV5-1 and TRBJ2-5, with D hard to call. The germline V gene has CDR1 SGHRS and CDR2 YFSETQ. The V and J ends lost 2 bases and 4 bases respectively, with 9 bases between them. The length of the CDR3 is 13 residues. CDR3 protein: CASSFKVGETQYF. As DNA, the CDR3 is TGCGCCAGCAGCTTTAAAGTGGGAGAGACCCAGTACTTC. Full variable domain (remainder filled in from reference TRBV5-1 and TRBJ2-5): KAGVTQTPRYLIKTRGQQVTLSCSPISGHRSVSWYQQTPGQGLQFLFEYFSETQRNKGNFPGRFSGRQFSNSRSEMNVSTLELGDSALYLCASSFKVGETQYFGPGTRLLVL.

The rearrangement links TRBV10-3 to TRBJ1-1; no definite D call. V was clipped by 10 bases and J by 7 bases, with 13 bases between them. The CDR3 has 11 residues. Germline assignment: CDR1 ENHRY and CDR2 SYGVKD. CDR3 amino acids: CATTRGVEAFF. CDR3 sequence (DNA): TGTGCCACCACTCGGGGAGTTGAAGCTTTCTTT.

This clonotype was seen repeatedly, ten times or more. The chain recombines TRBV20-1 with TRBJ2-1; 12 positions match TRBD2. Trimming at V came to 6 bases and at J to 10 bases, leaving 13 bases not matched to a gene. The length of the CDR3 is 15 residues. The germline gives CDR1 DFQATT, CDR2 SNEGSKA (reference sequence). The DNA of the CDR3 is TGCAGTGCCGAGCCTCTCCTAGCGGGAGGGCGCGAGCAGTTCTTC. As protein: CSAEPLLAGGREQFF.

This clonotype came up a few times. The DNA of the CDR3 is TGCAGTGCTAGAGTAGCGGGGGGACGGGGCTACACCTTC. Amino acids: CSARVAGGRGYTF. The V and J genes are TRBV20-1 and TRBJ1-2, with D maybe TRBD1 (5 bases). Germline assignment: CDR1 DFQATT and CDR2 SNEGSKA (reference sequence). Trimming removed 1 base at V and 8 bases at J, with 14 bases between. This CDR3 is built from 13 residues.

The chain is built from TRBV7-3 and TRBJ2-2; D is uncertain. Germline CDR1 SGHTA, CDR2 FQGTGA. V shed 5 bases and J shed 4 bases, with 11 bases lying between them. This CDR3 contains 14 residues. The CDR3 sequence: CASSPDLLTGELFF. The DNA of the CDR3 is TGTGCCAGCAGCCCGGACCTCCTCACCGGGGAGCTGTTTTTT.

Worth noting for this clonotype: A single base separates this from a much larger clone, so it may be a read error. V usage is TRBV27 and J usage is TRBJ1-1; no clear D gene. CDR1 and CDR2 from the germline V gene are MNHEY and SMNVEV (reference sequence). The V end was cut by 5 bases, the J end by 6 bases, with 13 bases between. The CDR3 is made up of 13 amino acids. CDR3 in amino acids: CASSHPGDAEAFF. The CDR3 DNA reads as TGTGCCAGCAGTCACCCGGGAGACGCTGAAGCTTTCTTT.

The CDR3, as DNA: TGCGCCAGCAGGGGTTCCCTGGGAGCTTTCTTT. Amino acids: CASRGSLGAFF. J is TRBJ1-1 and V is TRBV10-1; D remains ambiguous. The ends were cut back, 6 bases at V and 10 bases at J, with 12 bases in the middle. Per the germline V gene, CDR1 is WNHNN and CDR2 is SYGVQD (reference sequence). This CDR3 has 11 residues.

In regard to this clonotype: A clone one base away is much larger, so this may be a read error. The CDR3 DNA is TGTGCCAGCAGTGTCCGACAGGGGATCCTCACCCCCAATCAGCCCCAGCATTTT. Residues: CASSVRQGILTPNQPQHF. V and J are TRBV6-2 or TRBV6-3 and TRBJ1-5, with 8 positions matching TRBD1. V gave up 5 bases and J gave up 3 bases; unmatched junction bases: 15. From germline, CDR1 is MNHEY and CDR2 SVGEGT. The CDR3 length is 18 residues.

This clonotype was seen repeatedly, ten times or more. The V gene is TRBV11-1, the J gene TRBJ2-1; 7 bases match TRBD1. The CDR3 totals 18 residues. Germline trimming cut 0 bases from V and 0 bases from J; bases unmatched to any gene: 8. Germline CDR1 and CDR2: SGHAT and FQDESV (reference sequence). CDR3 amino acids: CASSLAGQWGSSYNEQFF. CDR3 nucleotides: TGTGCCAGCAGCTTAGCGGGACAGTGGGGAAGCTCCTACAATGAGCAGTTCTTC.

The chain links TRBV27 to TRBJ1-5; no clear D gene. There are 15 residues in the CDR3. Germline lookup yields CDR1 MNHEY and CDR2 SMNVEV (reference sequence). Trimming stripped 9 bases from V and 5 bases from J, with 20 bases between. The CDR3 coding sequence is TGTGCCAGTTTCCCCCTCTGGCAAGGAGATCAGCCCCAGCATTTT. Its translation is CASFPLWQGDQPQHF.

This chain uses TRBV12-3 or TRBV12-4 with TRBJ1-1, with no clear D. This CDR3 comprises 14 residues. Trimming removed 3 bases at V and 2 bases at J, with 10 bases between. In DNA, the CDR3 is TGTGCCAGCAGTTTTAGACTAATCAACACTGAAGCTTTCTTT. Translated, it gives CASSFRLINTEAFF.

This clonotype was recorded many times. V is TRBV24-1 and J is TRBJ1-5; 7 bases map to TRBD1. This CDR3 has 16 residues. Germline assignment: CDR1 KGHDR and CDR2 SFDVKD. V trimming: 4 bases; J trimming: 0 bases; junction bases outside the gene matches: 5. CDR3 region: CATSEKGQISNQPQHF. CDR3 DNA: TGTGCCACCAGTGAAAAGGGACAGATTAGCAATCAGCCCCAGCATTTT.

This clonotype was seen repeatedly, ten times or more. The CDR3 loop is CASSLSWGSTEAFF. Here the CDR3 DNA reads TGTGCCAGCAGTTTATCGTGGGGGAGCACTGAAGCTTTCTTT. This chain uses TRBV27 with TRBJ1-1, with D tentatively TRBD1 (5 bases). Trimming removed 0 bases from V and 4 bases from J, with 9 bases in between. This CDR3 region has 14 residues. The germline gives CDR1 MNHEY, CDR2 SMNVEV (reference sequence).

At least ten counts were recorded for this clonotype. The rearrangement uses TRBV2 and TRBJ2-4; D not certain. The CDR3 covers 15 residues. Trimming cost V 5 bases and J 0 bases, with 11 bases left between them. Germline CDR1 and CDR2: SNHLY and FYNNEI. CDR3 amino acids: CASSQEKIAKNIQYF. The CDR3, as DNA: TGTGCCAGCAGTCAGGAGAAGATAGCCAAAAACATTCAGTACTTC.

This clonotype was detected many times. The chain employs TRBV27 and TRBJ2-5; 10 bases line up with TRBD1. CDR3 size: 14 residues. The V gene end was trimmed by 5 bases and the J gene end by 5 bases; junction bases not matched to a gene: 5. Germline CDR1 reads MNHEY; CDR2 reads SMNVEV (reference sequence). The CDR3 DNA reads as TGTGCCAGCAGTAGGGACAGGGGTCGGGAGACCCAGTACTTC. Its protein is CASSRDRGRETQYF.